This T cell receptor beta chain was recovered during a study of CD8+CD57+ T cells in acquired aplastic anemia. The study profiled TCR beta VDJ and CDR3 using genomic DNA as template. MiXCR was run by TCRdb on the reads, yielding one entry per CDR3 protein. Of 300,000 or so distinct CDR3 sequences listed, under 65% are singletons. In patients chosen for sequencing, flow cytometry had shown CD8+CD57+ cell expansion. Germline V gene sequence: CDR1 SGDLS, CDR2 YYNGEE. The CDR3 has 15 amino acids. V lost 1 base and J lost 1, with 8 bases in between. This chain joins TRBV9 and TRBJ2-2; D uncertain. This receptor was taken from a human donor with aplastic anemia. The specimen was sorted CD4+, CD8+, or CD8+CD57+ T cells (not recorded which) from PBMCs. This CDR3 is CASSVRALNTGELFF. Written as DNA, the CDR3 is TGTGCCAGCAGCGTACGTGCGTTGAACACCGGGGAGCTGTTTTTT. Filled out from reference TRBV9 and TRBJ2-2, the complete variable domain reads DSGVTQTPKHLITATGQRVTLRCSPRSGDLSVYWYQQSLDQGLQFLIQYYNGEERAKGNILERFSAQQFPDLHSELNLSSLELGDSALYFCASSVRALNTGELFFGEGSRLTVL.